This T cell receptor beta chain was captured by sequencing in a study of blood T cell repertoires in COVID-19. As for the study in general: The United States, Italy and Spain were the sources of the acute and convalescent COVID-19 samples. PBMCs, B-cell-depleted T cells, or T cells provided the cDNA or gDNA that made up the material.

As originally analysed: Reference gene primer amplification yielded estimated nucleated cell counts. Here immunoSEQ multiplex PCR was the method, and the copy in TCRdb shows in-frame clones only, minus some. The V and J calls and the clone size are those of that table, but D and trimming were determined from the DNA. This table holds some 71,000 clones, 86% found once. The CDR3 loop spans 14 amino acids. With 5 bases removed from V and 1 base from J, the gap between germline ends came to 11 bases. The germline gives CDR1 MNHEY, CDR2 SMNVEV (reference sequence). The material sequenced was peripheral blood. This TCR was sampled from a young man with acute or convalescent COVID-19. This chain connects TRBV27 to TRBJ1-2; TRBD1 might be the D (5 bases). The CDR3 loop reads CASSPWGGNYGYTF. The CDR3 DNA sequence: TGTGCCAGCAGTCCTTGGGGGGGTAACTATGGCTACACCTTC.